This T cell receptor beta chain stems from a study of blood T cell repertoires in COVID-19. Study as a whole: Sites in the United States, Italy and Spain provided acute and convalescent COVID-19 samples. Sources were T cells, B-cell-depleted T cells, or PBMCs; the material itself was cDNA or gDNA.

As processed by the authors: Researchers report that nucleated cell counts were estimated from reference gene primer amplification. Some clones are missing from TCRdb's copy, which holds only in-frame ones; the method was immunoSEQ multiplex PCR. V, J and clone size are taken as reported in that table, and D and trimming were inferred from the DNA itself. Counted here are about 190,000 clones, less than 90% occurring once; the ten biggest clones make up about 2.1%. This clone occurred once. V lost 3 bases, J lost 2 bases, and 7 bases lay in between. Germline CDR1 and CDR2: MDHEN and SYDVKM. The CDR3 totals 13 residues.

This receptor was obtained from an older man with active or convalescent COVID-19. The chain carries TRBV28 and TRBJ1-2; D unresolved. Input material: peripheral blood. The DNA of the CDR3 is TGTGCCAGCAGTTTTACTAGGAACTATGGCTACACCTTC. Translation gives CASSFTRNYGYTF.